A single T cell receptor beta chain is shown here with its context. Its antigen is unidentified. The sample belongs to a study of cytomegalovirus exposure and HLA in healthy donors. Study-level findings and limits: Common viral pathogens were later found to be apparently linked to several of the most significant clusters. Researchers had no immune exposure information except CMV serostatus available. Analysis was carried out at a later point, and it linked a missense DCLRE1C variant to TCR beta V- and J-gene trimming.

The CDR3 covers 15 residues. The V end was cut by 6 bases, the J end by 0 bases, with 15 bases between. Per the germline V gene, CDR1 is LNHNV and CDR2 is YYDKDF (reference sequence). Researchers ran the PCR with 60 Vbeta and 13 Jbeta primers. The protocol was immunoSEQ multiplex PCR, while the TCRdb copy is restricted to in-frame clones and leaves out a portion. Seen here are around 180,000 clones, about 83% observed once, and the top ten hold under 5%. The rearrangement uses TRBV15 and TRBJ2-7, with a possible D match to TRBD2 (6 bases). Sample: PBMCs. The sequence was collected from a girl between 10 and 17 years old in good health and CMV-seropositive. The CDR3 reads CATSAGRWSSYEQYF. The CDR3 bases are TGTGCCACCAGTGCGGGACGGTGGAGCTCCTACGAGCAGTACTTC.